This TCR beta chain was observed in a study of T cells after posttransplantation cyclophosphamide. Overall study findings and caveats: TRB clonality was highly associated with recipient CMV seropositivity and reactivation.

Concerning this clone: Its antigen is currently unknown.

Deletions cut 5 bases from V and 1 base from J, with 9 bases between. The germline gives CDR1 MNHEY, CDR2 SMNVEV (reference sequence). This CDR3 spans 13 amino acids. Profiling relied on immunoSEQ multiplex PCR, and the TCRdb table lists in-frame clones only, not all of them. This table has just over 65,000 clones, roughly 93% appearing once. Sequencing used PBMCs. The chain uses TRBV27 and TRBJ2-7; D unresolved. The TCR originated in a woman in her 30s in good health and a related stem cell transplant donor. In DNA, the CDR3 is TGTGCCAGCAGTCCCATCAGTTCCTACGAGCAGTACTTC. Its protein product is CASSPISSYEQYF.